This is a list of T cell receptor beta chains from one sample in a study of blood T cell repertoires in COVID-19. Method: immunoSEQ multiplex PCR; TCRdb's copy keeps in-frame clones and lacks some. The data hold roughly 420,000 clones, with 88% observed a single time. Sequencing used PBMCs or T cells enriched from blood (not recorded which). All receptors come from a woman in her twenties or thirties with acute COVID-19. The CDR3 runs from the conserved cysteine through the conserved F or W. The D gene is left open where the match is weak. Clone size is given for some rows only: seen once, a few or many times, or a class if the clone is expanded.

NA	TRBD1	15	TRBV19	TRBJ2-2	TGTGCCAGTAGTACGGGACAGGTAAACACCGGGGAGCTGTTTTTT	CASSTGQVNTGELFF
NA	TRBD2	15	TRBV11-1	TRBJ2-3	TGTGCCAGCAGCTCTAGCGGGGGGGCCACAGATACGCAGTATTTT	CASSSSGGATDTQYF
once	TRBD2	12	TRBV12-3/TRBV12-4	TRBJ2-3	TGTGCCAGCAGAACCACTAGCGGGACGCAGTATTTT	CASRTTSGTQYF
NA	TRBD1	16	TRBV14	TRBJ1-1	TGTGCCAGCAGTTACGACCCAGACAGGGGGGACACTGAAGCTTTCTTT	CASSYDPDRGDTEAFF
NA	NA	13	TRBV11-3	TRBJ2-1	TGTGCCAGCAGCTTAGGTATATTAAATGAGCAGTTCTTC	CASSLGILNEQFF
NA	TRBD1	12	TRBV24-1	TRBJ1-3	TGTGCCACTCGGGACAGCGGAAACACCATATATTTT	CATRDSGNTIYF
NA	TRBD1	15	TRBV11-3	TRBJ2-3	TGTGCCAGCAGCTTATCAGGGGGAAGAACAGATACGCAGTATTTT	CASSLSGGRTDTQYF
NA	TRBD1	13	TRBV2	TRBJ2-1	TGTGCCAGCAGTGAAGGGGACAGGCTCCCTTGGGTCTTC	CASSEGDRLPWVF
NA	TRBD1	14	TRBV19	TRBJ1-5	TGTGCCAGTAGTATAGGGGCAGGGGGTCAGCCCCAGCATTTT	CASSIGAGGQPQHF
NA	NA	13	TRBV7-3	TRBJ1-1	TGTGCCAGCAGTCTGACAGGGAACACTGAAGCTTTCTTT	CASSLTGNTEAFF
once	NA	14	TRBV7-9	TRBJ1-1	TGTGCCAGCAGCTTAGCGCATTCCGGAGCAGAAGCTTTCTTT	CASSLAHSGAEAFF
NA	NA	16	TRBV7-2	TRBJ2-5	TGTGCCAGCAGCATGGACCCCTACCGGGGCCAAGAGACCCAGTACTTC	CASSMDPYRGQETQYF
NA	TRBD1	15	TRBV5-1	TRBJ2-3	TGCGCCAGCACCCGGGACAGGGGGCGACAAGATACGCAGTATTTT	CASTRDRGRQDTQYF
once	TRBD1	15	TRBV27	TRBJ1-6	TGTGCCAGCAGTCCCCTCGACAGGGGGCCATCACCCCTCCACTTT	CASSPLDRGPSPLHF
NA	TRBD1	13	TRBV2	TRBJ1-1	TGTGCCAGCAGCCAAGACAGGGGCGGTGAAGCTTTCTTT	CASSQDRGGEAFF
NA	TRBD1	14	TRBV7-6	TRBJ2-7	TGTGCCAGCAGCTTTGGGACAGGGTCCTACGAGCAGTACTTC	CASSFGTGSYEQYF
NA	TRBD2	16	TRBV2	TRBJ2-7	TGTGCCAGCAGCCGATTTACCCAGCGGGGAGCCTACGAGCAGTACTTC	CASSRFTQRGAYEQYF
NA	TRBD1	13	TRBV28	TRBJ1-2	TGTGCCAGCAGTCGGACAGGGGACGGTGGCTACACCTTC	CASSRTGDGGYTF
NA	TRBD1	17	TRBV12-5	TRBJ2-7	TGTGCTAGTGGTTTGTCCGGGACAGCTTTAAGGGTCTACGAGCAGTACTTC	CASGLSGTALRVYEQYF
NA	TRBD1	14	TRBV19	TRBJ1-4	TGTGCCAGTAGGCCCGGGACAGGGGTCGGAAAACTGTTTTTT	CASRPGTGVGKLFF
NA	TRBD1	15	TRBV19	TRBJ2-1	TGTGCCAGTACGCCCTGGGACAGGGAAGTCAATGAGCAGTTCTTC	CASTPWDREVNEQFF
NA	TRBD1	15	TRBV7-3	TRBJ2-3	TGTGCCAGCAGCATCCGGACAGGGCCCACAGATACGCAGTATTTT	CASSIRTGPTDTQYF
NA	TRBD1	13	TRBV28	TRBJ2-3	TGTGCCAGCAGGACAGGGAAGGCAGATACGCAGTATTTT	CASRTGKADTQYF
NA	NA	17	TRBV7-6	TRBJ2-2	TGTGCCAGCAGCCCCAGGATCTTACAGGGTCAAGCCGGGGAGCTGTTTTTT	CASSPRILQGQAGELFF
NA	NA	13	TRBV4-1	TRBJ2-7	TGCGCCAGCAGCCGATCGGAGGGATACGAGCAGTACTTC	CASSRSEGYEQYF
once	NA	12	TRBV5-1	TRBJ1-2	TGCGCCAGCAGCTACGCGGGGAGAGGCTACACCTTC	CASSYAGRGYTF
NA	TRBD2	16	TRBV24-1	TRBJ2-3	TGTGCCACCAGTGAGTCGACTAGCGGGGGATTGGATACGCAGTATTTT	CATSESTSGGLDTQYF
NA	TRBD2	15	TRBV5-1	TRBJ2-2	TGCGCCAGCAGATTAAGCGGGGGATACACCGGGGAGCTGTTTTTT	CASRLSGGYTGELFF
NA	TRBD2	14	TRBV3-1/TRBV3-2	TRBJ2-7	TGTGCCAGCAGCCTCGGGGGGACCTCCTACGAGCAGTACTTC	CASSLGGTSYEQYF
NA	NA	13	TRBV6-5	TRBJ2-7	TGTGCCAGCAAGGACAGTCCCCTATACGAGCAGTACTTC	CASKDSPLYEQYF
NA	TRBD1	16	TRBV5-1	TRBJ2-3	TGCGCCAGCAGCTTGGAAATACAGGGGATTAGAAATACGCAGTATTTT	CASSLEIQGIRNTQYF
NA	NA	14	TRBV28	TRBJ1-1	TGTGCCAGCAGTTCCCCCCCTGGGAGGACTGAAGCTTTCTTT	CASSSPPGRTEAFF
NA	TRBD1	17	TRBV2	TRBJ1-1	TGTGCCAGCAGTGATGGGGACAGCCTGCCCATGAACACTGAAGCTTTCTTT	CASSDGDSLPMNTEAFF
once	NA	14	TRBV6-4	TRBJ1-6	TGTGCCAGCAGCCACGTCCAGTATAATTCACCCCTCCACTTT	CASSHVQYNSPLHF
NA	NA	14	TRBV19	TRBJ2-7	TGTGCCAGTAGCCTCAGGGGGGTAACCTACGAGCAGTACTTC	CASSLRGVTYEQYF
NA	NA	15	TRBV7-9	TRBJ2-1	TGTGCCAGCAGCCCCGGGGGTTCGGGCTACAATGAGCAGTTCTTC	CASSPGGSGYNEQFF
NA	TRBD2	16	TRBV5-1	TRBJ2-1	TGCGCCAGCAGCTTGGTTTTGCGCGGGGGGCTAAATGAGCAGTTCTTC	CASSLVLRGGLNEQFF
NA	NA	14	TRBV6-6	TRBJ1-5	TGTGCCAGCAGTTACGGTCAGGTTAATCAGCCCCAGCATTTT	CASSYGQVNQPQHF
NA	NA	12	TRBV2	TRBJ1-1	TGTGCCAGCAGTGAACAGAACACTGAAGCTTTCTTT	CASSEQNTEAFF
few	TRBD1	14	TRBV6-6	TRBJ1-6	TGTGCCAGCAGCTCCGGGACAGGTTATTCACCCCTCCACTTT	CASSSGTGYSPLHF
NA	NA	15	TRBV13	TRBJ1-3	TGTGCCAGCAGCTTAGAACCGAGGACTGGAAACACCATATATTTT	CASSLEPRTGNTIYF
NA	NA	14	TRBV19	TRBJ2-1	TGTGCCAGTACAAGGGGGGGCCCTTACAATGAGCAGTTCTTC	CASTRGGPYNEQFF
NA	TRBD2	18	TRBV4-2	TRBJ2-7	TGTGCCAGCAGCCGAATAGCGGGGGGCCCGGGGAACTCCTACGAGCAGTACTTC	CASSRIAGGPGNSYEQYF
NA	TRBD1	15	TRBV6-5	TRBJ2-1	TGTGCCACCGTACAGGGGGCAGGTTCCTACAATGAGCAGTTCTTC	CATVQGAGSYNEQFF
NA	TRBD2	17	TRBV7-9	TRBJ2-2	TGTGCCAGCAGCTCTTTTAGGACTAGCCATAACACCGGGGAGCTGTTTTTT	CASSSFRTSHNTGELFF
NA	TRBD2	16	TRBV4-3	TRBJ2-7	TGCGCCAGCAGCCAAGACCTGACGGGGGGGCTTGACGAGCAGTACTTC	CASSQDLTGGLDEQYF
NA	NA	15	TRBV9	TRBJ1-2	TGTGCCAGCAGCGTAGCCCAGGCCTCCTACTATGGCTACACCTTC	CASSVAQASYYGYTF
NA	TRBD1	17	TRBV14	TRBJ1-6	TGTGCCAGCAGCCAAGCTTATGACAGGGGGCGGAATTCACCCCTCCACTTT	CASSQAYDRGRNSPLHF
few	NA	15	TRBV27	TRBJ2-2	TGTGCCAGCAGTTTTTCAGTCCTGAACACCGGGGAGCTGTTTTTT	CASSFSVLNTGELFF
NA	NA	14	TRBV6-5	TRBJ1-1	TGTGCCAGCAGGACGACAGGCGTTCGAACTGAAGCTTTCTTT	CASRTTGVRTEAFF
NA	TRBD1	15	TRBV7-9	TRBJ2-7	TGTGCCAGCAGCCCGACGGACAGGGGGGACTACGAGCAGTACTTC	CASSPTDRGDYEQYF
once	NA	17	TRBV7-2	TRBJ1-3	TGTGCCAGCAGCCGTATCACCCCCGGTTCTACTGGAAACACCATATATTTT	CASSRITPGSTGNTIYF
NA	NA	11	TRBV12-3/TRBV12-4	TRBJ1-2	TGTGCCAGCAGTTTCTCAGGTGGCTACACCTTC	CASSFSGGYTF
NA	NA	14	TRBV9	TRBJ1-3	TGTGCCAGCAGCGTTTTGGGCGCTGGAAACACCATATATTTT	CASSVLGAGNTIYF
NA	NA	15	TRBV6-5	TRBJ2-5	TGTGCCAGCAGTTACAGACCGGGGACTTGGGAGACCCAGTACTTC	CASSYRPGTWETQYF